The 6 T cell receptor beta chains given below trace back to one sample, sequenced in a study of post-analysis software for immune sequencing data. Study-wide results and limits: Four or five TRBV segments (TRBV5-6, TRBV5-1 and TRBV20-1 among them) occurred more frequently in patients than in controls.

For these receptors, no antigen is known. Unique molecular identifiers had been added to the TCR beta cDNA libraries. From the PCR reads, TCRdb called clonotypes with MiXCR, one entry per CDR3 protein. The sample has a few hundred thousand distinct CDR3 sequences, over 30% seen once. The sequenced material came from blood. The receptors here all came from a girl aged 2 to 10 with multiple sclerosis.

This rearrangement joins TRBV7-3 to TRBJ2-2, with a tentative D call TRBD1 (5 bases). CDR3 length: 16 amino acids. Germline V gives CDR1 SGHTA, CDR2 FQGTGA. V was pared by 5 bases and J by 6 bases, with 19 bases between. The CDR3 DNA reads TGTGCCAGCAGCCTCACTCCAGGGATGCTTGCCGGGGAGCTGTTTTTT. It is translated as CASSLTPGMLAGELFF.

The chain is built from TRBV10-2 and TRBJ2-1, with 14 bases identical to TRBD2. V was clipped by 0 bases and J by 4 bases; unmatched bases: 14. This CDR3 spans 21 amino acids. In germline, CDR1 is WSHSY, CDR2 SAAADI. CDR3 loop: CASSESGGTSGGQWGYNEQFF. The CDR3 nucleotides are TGCGCCAGCAGTGAGTCTGGAGGGACTAGCGGGGGCCAATGGGGTTACAATGAGCAGTTCTTC.

The V call is TRBV14, the J call TRBJ2-1; D gene ambiguous. The CDR3 contains 18 residues. Deletions cut 0 bases from V and 7 bases from J, with 22 bases between. In germline, CDR1 is SGHDN, CDR2 FVKESK. CDR3 region: CASSQDWEAYGGQNEQFF. CDR3 DNA sequence: TGTGCCAGCAGCCAAGACTGGGAAGCCTACGGTGGTCAGAATGAGCAGTTCTTC.

V usage is TRBV6-1 and J usage is TRBJ1-5; D may be TRBD1 (6 bases). The CDR3 totals 15 residues. V was clipped by 3 bases and J by 1 base, with 10 bases between them. Germline loops: CDR1 MNHNS, CDR2 SASEGT. DNA for the CDR3: TGTGCCAGCAGTGATCAGGGGTACAGCAATCAGCCCCAGCATTTT. Translation: CASSDQGYSNQPQHF.

This clonotype has more than one count but fewer than ten. This rearrangement joins TRBV5-1 to TRBJ2-1; D gene uncertain. This CDR3 region has 12 residues. CDR1 is SGHRS, CDR2 YFSETQ, per germline. The CDR3 DNA reads as TGCGCTCAGCGAGTGCCCTACAATGAGCAGTTCTTC. It encodes CAQRVPYNEQFF.

The chain joins TRBV9 to TRBJ2-4, with 7 bases that match TRBD2. The CDR3 loop spans 17 amino acids. With V trimmed by 3 bases and J by 13 bases, 22 bases remained unmatched. Germline lookup yields CDR1 SGDLS and CDR2 YYNGEE. The CDR3 loop reads CASSDPSLAVAHNEQYF. DNA of the CDR3: TGTGCCAGCAGCGACCCCTCGCTAGCGGTCGCCCACAATGAGCAGTACTTC.